This T cell receptor (beta chain) comes out of a study of blood T cells in healthy people across ages. The use of a sample-barcoded 5' primer and a J-beta primer mix characterized a second PCR of 7 to 11 cycles. TCRdb itself ran the 5' RACE reads through MiXCR, one entry per CDR3 protein. This table holds about 720,000 distinct CDR3 sequences, approximately 25% found once. V was shortened by 0 bases and J by 2 bases, with 8 bases between the two germline ends. Germline CDR1 LGHNA, CDR2 YSLEER. The CDR3 totals 15 residues. This sample was also put to use in a study of T cells of mothers and their children. As that study records: The sample comes from fewer than 10 healthy Caucasian donors: mothers and children. All extracted RNA went into cDNA synthesis, 1.5 ug per 15 ul.

The source of this sequence is a boy between 5 and 17 years old in good health. Source material: blood. The chain employs TRBV4-3 and TRBJ2-1; TRBD1 might be the D (6 bases). CDR3 DNA: TGCGCCAGCAGCCAAGAGACAGGAACCTACAATGAGCAGTTCTTC. It yields the protein CASSQETGTYNEQFF.